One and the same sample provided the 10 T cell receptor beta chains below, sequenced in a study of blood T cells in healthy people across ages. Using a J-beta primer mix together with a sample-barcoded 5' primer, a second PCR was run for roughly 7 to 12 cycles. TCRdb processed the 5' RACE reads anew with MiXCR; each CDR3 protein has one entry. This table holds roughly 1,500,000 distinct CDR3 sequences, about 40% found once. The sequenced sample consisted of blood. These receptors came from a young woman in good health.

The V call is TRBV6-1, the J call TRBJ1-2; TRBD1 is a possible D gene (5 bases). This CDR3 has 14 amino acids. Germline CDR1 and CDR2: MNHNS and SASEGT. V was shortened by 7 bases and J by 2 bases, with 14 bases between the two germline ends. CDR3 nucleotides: TGTGCCAGCACGGTCTCGGGACGGAACTATGGCTACACCTTC. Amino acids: CASTVSGRNYGYTF.

The CDR3 reads CASSLVEFQETQYF. The DNA of the CDR3 is TGTGCCAGCAGCTTAGTCGAGTTCCAAGAGACCCAGTACTTC. V gene TRBV7-7 combines with J gene TRBJ2-5; D is ambiguous. Germline loops: CDR1 SSHAT, CDR2 FNYEAQ (reference sequence). Trimming left V 1 base short and J 1 base short, with 7 bases between. The CDR3 length is 14 residues.

The CDR3 reads CASTPPGTGGGYTF. The DNA for the CDR3 is TGTGCCAGCACCCCTCCCGGGACAGGTGGTGGCTACACCTTC. The chain recombines TRBV7-2 with TRBJ1-2; 8 nucleotides line up with TRBD1. Germline CDR1 reads SGHTA; CDR2 reads FQGNSA. With V trimmed by 7 bases and J by 7 bases, 11 bases remained unmatched. CDR3 size: 14 residues. The complete variable domain, with remaining parts taken from reference TRBV7-2 and TRBJ1-2, reads GAGVSQSPSNKVTEKGKDVELRCDPISGHTALYWYRQSLGQGLEFLIYFQGNSAPDKSGLPSDRFSAERTGGSVSTLTIQRTQQEDSAVYLCASTPPGTGGGYTFGSGTRLTVV.

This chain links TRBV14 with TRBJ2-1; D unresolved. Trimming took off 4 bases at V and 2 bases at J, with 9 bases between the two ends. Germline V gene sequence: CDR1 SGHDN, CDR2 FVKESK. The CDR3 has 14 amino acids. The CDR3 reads CASSRDIAYNEQFF. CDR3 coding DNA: TGTGCCAGCAGCCGAGATATAGCCTACAATGAGCAGTTCTTC.

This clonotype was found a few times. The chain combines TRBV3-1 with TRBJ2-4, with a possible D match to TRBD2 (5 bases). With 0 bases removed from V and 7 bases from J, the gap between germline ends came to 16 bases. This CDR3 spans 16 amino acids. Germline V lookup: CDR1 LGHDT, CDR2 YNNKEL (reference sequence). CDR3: CASSQDPAPAGNIQYF. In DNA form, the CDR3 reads TGTGCCAGCAGCCAAGATCCTGCTCCCGCGGGTAACATTCAGTACTTC.

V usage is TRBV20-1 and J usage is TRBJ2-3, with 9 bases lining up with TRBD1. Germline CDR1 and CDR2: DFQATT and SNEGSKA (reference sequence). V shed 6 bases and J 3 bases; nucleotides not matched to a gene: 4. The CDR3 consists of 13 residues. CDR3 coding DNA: TGCAGTGCGAAGACAGGGGGAACAGATACGCAGTATTTT. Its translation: CSAKTGGTDTQYF.

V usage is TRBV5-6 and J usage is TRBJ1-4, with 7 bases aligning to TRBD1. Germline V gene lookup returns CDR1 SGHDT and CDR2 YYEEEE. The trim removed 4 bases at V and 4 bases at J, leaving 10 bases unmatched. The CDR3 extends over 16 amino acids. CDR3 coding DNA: TGTGCCAGCAGCCCTCTCGGGACAGCCCTTAATGAAAAACTGTTTTTT. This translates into CASSPLGTALNEKLFF.

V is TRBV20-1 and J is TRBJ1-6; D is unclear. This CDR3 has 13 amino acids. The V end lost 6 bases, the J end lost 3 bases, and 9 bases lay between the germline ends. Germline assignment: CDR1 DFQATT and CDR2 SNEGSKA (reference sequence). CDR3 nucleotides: TGCAGTGCCTCGGGAATCTATAATTCACCCCTCCACTTT. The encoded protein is CSASGIYNSPLHF.

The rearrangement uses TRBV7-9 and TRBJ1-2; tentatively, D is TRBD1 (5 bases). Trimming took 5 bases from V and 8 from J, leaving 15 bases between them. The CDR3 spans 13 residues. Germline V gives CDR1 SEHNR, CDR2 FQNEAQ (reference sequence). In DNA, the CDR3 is TGTGCCAGCAGCCTCAGGGATTCCGACGGCTACACCTTC. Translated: CASSLRDSDGYTF.

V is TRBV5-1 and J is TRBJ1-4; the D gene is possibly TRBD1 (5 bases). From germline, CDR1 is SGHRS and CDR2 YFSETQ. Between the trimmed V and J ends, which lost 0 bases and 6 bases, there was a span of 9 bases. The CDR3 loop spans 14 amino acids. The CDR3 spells CASSLGPTDEKLFF. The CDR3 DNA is TGCGCCAGCAGCTTGGGACCGACAGATGAAAAACTGTTTTTT.